Included here is one T cell receptor beta chain sequence, with context. Its antigen is not yet known. Nothing much larger sits one base from this clone, and base qualities are not available. These data originate in a study of PD-L1 blockade in urothelial cancer (dated by TCRdb to about 2017). Context from the whole study: All patients started therapy around 2014 and received atezolizumab 1,200 mg intravenously every 3 weeks. Patients had an ECOG performance status of 0 or 1 and had received between 0 and 3 prior chemotherapy regimens. The study was an exploratory multi-omic analysis of somatic, immune and clinical correlates of response to PD-L1 blockade with atezolizumab in urothelial cancer. Pretreatment tumor samples, along with matched peripheral blood serially collected before and after atezolizumab treatment, were subjected to TCR sequencing. Twenty-five of 29 patients were identified as males with urothelial cancer of bladder origin, and a prior smoking history was reported by 18 of 29 patients. Pretreatment blood TCR-seq was available for fewer than 30 patients, at least one posttreatment blood collection was obtained for 25 or so patients, and tumor TCR-seq was available for 25 or so patients. Blood samples gave median yields of approximately 130,000 T cells and more than 80,000 unique TCRs, along with a median clonality of roughly 0.08. Blood samples were analyzed at 3 weeks after treatment start (second dose) and at 6 weeks after treatment start. In the same patients, whole exome sequencing and RNA sequencing of pretreatment tumors were performed in addition to TCR sequencing. Durable clinical benefit was defined as progression-free survival longer than 6 months, and TCR features were also tested against progression-free and overall survival. Eight to ten patients achieved durable clinical benefit and about 22 did not.

The germline V gene encodes CDR1 SGHAT and CDR2 FQNNGV. Trimming costs V 1 base and J 4 bases, and their ends lie 10 bases apart. Reading from cysteine to phenylalanine, the CDR3 counts 14 amino acids. Kept here is only the CDR3 DNA, which spans 42 bases and is read in frame from base 1. To estimate absolute template abundance from read counts, synthetic TCR analog templates were spiked into each PCR. The immunoSEQ assay was used to amplify TCRbeta CDR3 regions from genomic DNA with bias-controlled V and J gene primers. Sequencing of rearranged TCRbeta segments was performed at approximately 20X coverage. On the authors' methods: Sequencing errors were corrected by clustering and CDR3s were annotated against IMGT to assign V, D and J genes. Out-of-frame and stop-codon sequences were excluded, and only productive TCRbeta rearrangements were used in downstream analyses. Clonality was computed as one minus Shannon entropy normalized by the log of the number of unique productive sequences. Fisher's exact test with Benjamini-Hochberg correction, using a cutoff of adjusted p below 0.01, was how clones that differed between time points or between blood and tumor were identified. The source is immuneACCESS, and TCRdb retained only in-frame sequences with V and J called. Part of the clones is not carried over; for the studies checked, unresolved V genes explain less than half of this, and the remainder is unexplained. For V, J and clone size, that table is used; D and trimming come from the DNA. This sample is represented by about 63,000 clones; 80% to 90% of them were singletons. The top ten clones comprise around 6% of the sample.

The time point label corresponds to: pretreatment peripheral blood. A cohort of some 29 patients with locally advanced or metastatic urothelial carcinoma, treated at Memorial Sloan Kettering on a trial protocol, was included. Peripheral blood mononuclear cells were collected pretreatment and during treatment, with between 1 and 8 total time points obtained per patient. The Qiagen DNeasy Blood extraction kit was used to purify genomic DNA from total PBMCs and from tumor samples. Collected pretreatment and during treatment, PBMCs were isolated and stored as previously described. General conclusions and limits of the study: Greater expansion of tumor-associated TCR clones in peripheral blood 3 weeks after the start of treatment was observed in patients with durable benefit (n ≈ 22, p = 0.022). Because of the small sample size (n of about 30) and the many exploratory analyses performed, the results are intended to be regarded as hypothesis-generating. A pretreatment peripheral blood TCR clonality below the median was linked to improved progression-free and overall survival.

Sequenced material: PBMCs, taken around atezolizumab (anti-PD-L1) treatment. The sequence links TRBV11-2 to TRBJ1-2; no D gene call is confident. This receptor was identified in a man between 65 and 85 years old with urothelial cancer. CDR3 reads: CASSLGHLGYGYTF. The DNA reads as follows: TGTGCCAGCAGCTTAGGGCACCTTGGCTATGGCTACACCTTC.